The sequence of this TCR beta chain was determined in a study of shared clonotypes between healthy human individuals. The CDR3 runs 15 residues. Unmatched junction bases numbered 7, after V lost 0 bases and J lost 10 bases. From germline, CDR1 is KGHSH and CDR2 LQKENI. Every unsorted PBMC PCR replicate was loaded with 250 to 300 ng DNA, approximately 30,000 T cell genomes. Repertoires were generated with immunoSEQ multiplex PCR, while TCRdb's copy carries only in-frame clones and drops some. The data show about 470,000 clones, more than 75% seen once. The sample was PBMCs. This TCR derives from a woman between 40 and 55 years old in good health. Some clones in this sample may be carry-over from other donors' samples. The chain carries TRBV18 and TRBJ1-1; 11 nucleotides line up with TRBD1. CDR3: CASSPPVGDRGIAFF. For the CDR3, the DNA is TGTGCCAGCTCACCACCGGTGGGGGACAGGGGGATAGCTTTCTTT.